A selection of T cell receptor beta chains follows, all from one sample in a study of vaccination effects on CD4 cells after COVID-19. Libraries were prepared by immunoSEQ multiplex PCR; TCRdb keeps only in-frame clonotypes and omits some of them. The sample yields 35,000 to 45,000 clones, approximately 82% seen once. Antigens for these TCRs are unknown. The material was CD4+ T cells from PBMCs cultured with HCoV-NL63 spike peptides, obtained after COVID-19 vaccination. These receptor sequences come from a human donor who received a COVID-19 vaccine. Some clones in this sample may be carry-over from other donors' samples. The CDR3 runs from the conserved cysteine through the conserved F or W. A D gene is named only where the DNA matches it firmly. Only part of the rows carry a size: once, few, many, or a class if the clone is expanded.

TRBV7-2	.	.	TRBJ1-3	CASSLGPASGNTIYF	TGTGCCAGCAGCTTAGGGCCGGCCTCTGGAAACACCATATATTTT
TRBV6-2/TRBV6-3	.	.	TRBJ1-1	CASSYGRDSTEAFF	TGTGCCAGCAGTTATGGTAGGGATTCCACTGAAGCTTTCTTT
TRBV23-1	.	.	TRBJ2-5	CATQVGQDLETQYF	TGCGCCACCCAAGTGGGCCAGGACCTAGAGACCCAGTACTTC
TRBV18	TRBD1	.	TRBJ2-6	CASSQPGQLIDGANVLTF	TGTGCCAGCTCCCAGCCGGGACAGTTAATCGACGGGGCCAACGTCCTGACTTTC
TRBV20-1	TRBD2	.	TRBJ2-1	CSASPRTSGGASYNEQFF	TGCAGTGCTAGTCCCCGGACTAGCGGGGGGGCTTCCTACAATGAGCAGTTCTTC
TRBV24-1	TRBD1	.	TRBJ2-2	CATSDPGQGYAGELFF	TGTGCCACCAGTGATCCGGGACAGGGTTATGCCGGGGAGCTGTTTTTT
TRBV24-1	.	.	TRBJ2-1	CATSDSLTGWEQFF	TGTGCCACCAGTGATTCTTTAACAGGGTGGGAGCAGTTCTTC
TRBV7-2	.	few	TRBJ2-6	CASRPLGGQLSGANVLTF	TGTGCCAGCCGCCCCCTCGGGGGACAACTCTCTGGGGCCAACGTCCTGACTTTC
TRBV5-1	.	medium-sized	TRBJ1-2	CASSITQDGYTF	TGCGCCAGCAGCATTACACAGGATGGCTACACCTTC
TRBV6-4	.	once	TRBJ1-4	CASSDSKSFPNEKLFF	TGTGCCAGCAGTGACTCCAAGAGCTTCCCTAATGAAAAACTGTTTTTT
TRBV12-3/TRBV12-4	TRBD1	few	TRBJ1-2	CASSFGTAYGYTF	TGTGCCAGCAGTTTTGGGACAGCCTATGGCTACACCTTC
TRBV5-8	TRBD1	.	TRBJ2-3	CASPAGVTGGTDTQYF	TGTGCCAGCCCCGCCGGAGTAACAGGGGGTACAGATACGCAGTATTTT
TRBV19	.	.	TRBJ1-5	CASSTVRRGSNQPQHF	TGTGCCAGTAGTACCGTTAGGAGGGGGAGCAATCAGCCCCAGCATTTT
TRBV7-3	TRBD2	.	TRBJ2-7	CASSLRTSGSPFSYEQYF	TGTGCCAGCAGCTTACGGACTAGCGGGAGCCCTTTCTCCTACGAGCAGTACTTC
TRBV18	TRBD1	.	TRBJ2-5	CASSPRTGASETQYF	TGTGCCAGCTCACCCCGGACAGGGGCGAGTGAGACCCAGTACTTC
TRBV19	.	.	TRBJ1-5	CASSIGGLSNQPQHF	TGTGCCAGTAGTATCGGGGGCCTTAGCAATCAGCCCCAGCATTTT
TRBV5-5	TRBD1	.	TRBJ1-1	CASSSPGQGATEAFF	TGTGCCAGCAGCTCCCCCGGACAGGGGGCCACTGAAGCTTTCTTT
TRBV7-3	TRBD1	.	TRBJ2-3	CASSLGGQGIDTQYF	TGTGCCAGCAGCTTAGGCGGACAGGGAATTGATACGCAGTATTTT
TRBV10-2	.	.	TRBJ1-5	CASGETVDQPQHF	TGCGCCAGTGGGGAGACAGTAGATCAGCCCCAGCATTTT
TRBV5-1	TRBD2	.	TRBJ2-2	CASSLGGLAGVAGELFF	TGCGCCAGCAGCTTGGGGGGACTAGCGGGGGTCGCCGGGGAGCTGTTTTTT
TRBV19	.	.	TRBJ2-3	CATTTQFSTDTQYF	TGTGCCACCACTACTCAGTTTAGCACAGATACGCAGTATTTT
TRBV4-3	.	.	TRBJ2-3	CASSQDRRSDGTDTQYF	TGCGCCAGCAGCCAAGATCGTAGGTCAGACGGCACAGATACGCAGTATTTT
TRBV19	.	.	TRBJ2-5	CASSRTGHPRTQYF	TGTGCCAGTAGTAGGACTGGGCACCCTCGGACCCAGTACTTC
TRBV4-1	.	.	TRBJ1-2	CASSQTPNYGYTF	TGCGCCAGCAGCCAAACCCCGAACTATGGCTACACCTTC
TRBV15	TRBD1	.	TRBJ2-5	CATRAGTGPETQYF	TGTGCCACGCGAGCGGGGACAGGGCCAGAGACCCAGTACTTC
TRBV19	TRBD1	.	TRBJ2-5	CASSIDGGTGGKTQYF	TGTGCCAGTAGTATAGATGGAGGGACAGGGGGCAAGACCCAGTACTTC
TRBV9	.	once	TRBJ2-2	CASSVYIGELFF	TGTGCCAGCAGCGTATATATCGGGGAGCTGTTTTTT
TRBV6-1	.	.	TRBJ1-2	CASSEAGLYGYTF	TGTGCCAGCAGTGAGGCGGGACTCTATGGCTACACCTTC
TRBV24-1	TRBD1	.	TRBJ2-1	CATSDPGQGAFENHPSYNEQFF	TGTGCCACCAGTGATCCCGGACAGGGGGCCTTCGAGAATCATCCCTCCTACAATGAGCAGTTCTTC
TRBV7-8	.	.	TRBJ1-3	CASSARRISGNTIYF	TGTGCCAGCAGCGCCCGACGGATCTCTGGAAACACCATATATTTT
TRBV9	.	.	TRBJ2-3	CASSGRTASTDTQYF	TGTGCCAGCAGCGGCCGGACTGCTAGCACAGATACGCAGTATTTT
TRBV19	.	.	TRBJ1-4	CASSIGRNEKLFF	TGTGCCAGTAGTATCGGTAGGAATGAAAAACTGTTTTTT
TRBV4-3	.	few	TRBJ1-5	CASSQAASSSNQPQHF	TGCGCCAGCAGCCAAGCTGCCAGCAGTAGCAATCAGCCCCAGCATTTT
TRBV7-2	TRBD1	.	TRBJ2-2	CASSSFDRANTGELFF	TGTGCCAGCAGCTCATTCGACAGGGCGAACACCGGGGAGCTGTTTTTT
TRBV28	.	.	TRBJ1-2	CASLSVTINYGYTF	TGTGCCAGCCTATCTGTGACGATAAACTATGGCTACACCTTC
TRBV5-5	.	.	TRBJ2-2	CASIDTGTLNTGELFF	TGTGCCAGCATCGATACCGGGACACTGAACACCGGGGAGCTGTTTTTT
TRBV11-2	.	.	TRBJ1-3	CASSPRGSVQGTIYF	TGTGCCAGCAGCCCTCGGGGGTCGGTGCAGGGGACCATATATTTT
TRBV25-1	.	.	TRBJ1-2	CASSEPGSSLYGYTF	TGTGCCAGCAGTGAACCCGGATCTTCTCTATATGGCTACACCTTC
TRBV15	TRBD1	.	TRBJ2-6	CATSPFSLTGTGFFGGANVLTF	TGTGCCACCAGCCCCTTCTCACTGACCGGGACAGGGTTTTTCGGTGGGGCCAACGTCCTGACTTTC
TRBV7-2	.	.	TRBJ2-3	CASSLRATTDTQYF	TGTGCCAGCAGCTTAAGGGCGACCACAGATACGCAGTATTTT
TRBV9	TRBD1	.	TRBJ1-3	CASSVPMTGTRNTIYF	TGTGCCAGCAGCGTCCCTATGACAGGGACAAGAAACACCATATATTTT
TRBV18	.	.	TRBJ1-1	CASSPPSLDTEAFF	TGTGCCAGCTCACCACCCTCTCTCGATACTGAAGCTTTCTTT
TRBV6-2/TRBV6-3	TRBD1	.	TRBJ2-1	CASSRNPGQVSSYNEQFF	TGTGCCAGCAGCCGTAATCCGGGACAGGTGAGCTCCTACAATGAGCAGTTCTTC
TRBV7-9	.	.	TRBJ1-2	CASSSRPNSNYGYTF	TGTGCCAGCAGCTCCCGACCGAATTCTAACTATGGCTACACCTTC
TRBV30	TRBD1	.	TRBJ1-1	CAWRISDRANTEAFF	TGTGCCTGGAGGATCTCGGACAGGGCCAACACTGAAGCTTTCTTT
TRBV28	.	.	TRBJ2-3	CASRDSRGTDTQYF	TGTGCCAGTCGGGACTCTAGGGGCACAGATACGCAGTATTTT
TRBV7-8	.	.	TRBJ2-3	CASSLDGRRGSDTQYF	TGTGCCAGCAGCTTAGACGGCAGGCGGGGCTCAGATACGCAGTATTTT
TRBV4-1	.	.	TRBJ1-2	CASSQDKGTGYTF	TGCGCCAGCAGCCAAGATAAGGGTACTGGCTACACCTTC
TRBV27	.	.	TRBJ2-5	CASRRGPEETQYF	TGTGCCAGCAGGCGCGGCCCAGAAGAGACCCAGTACTTC
TRBV30	.	.	TRBJ2-3	CAWSIGSDTQYF	TGTGCCTGGAGTATAGGTTCGGATACGCAGTATTTT
TRBV28	TRBD1	.	TRBJ2-3	CASSPPGQLTDTQYF	TGTGCCAGCAGCCCCCCGGGACAGCTCACAGATACGCAGTATTTT